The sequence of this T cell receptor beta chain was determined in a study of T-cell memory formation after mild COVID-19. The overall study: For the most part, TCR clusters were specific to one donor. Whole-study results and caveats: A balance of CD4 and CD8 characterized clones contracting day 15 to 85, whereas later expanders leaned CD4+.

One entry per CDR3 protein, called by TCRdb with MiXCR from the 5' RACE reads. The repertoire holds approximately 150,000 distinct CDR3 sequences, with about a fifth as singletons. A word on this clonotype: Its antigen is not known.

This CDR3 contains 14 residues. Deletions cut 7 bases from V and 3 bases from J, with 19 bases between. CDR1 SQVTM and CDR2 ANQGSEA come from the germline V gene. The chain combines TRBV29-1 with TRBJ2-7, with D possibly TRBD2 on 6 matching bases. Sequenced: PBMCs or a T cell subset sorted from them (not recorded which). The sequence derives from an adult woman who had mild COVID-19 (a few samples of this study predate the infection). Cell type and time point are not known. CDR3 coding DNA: TGCAGCGCCCGGACGGGTTTGGGGGGCTACGAGCAGTACTTC. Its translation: CSARTGLGGYEQYF.